This TCR beta chain was recovered during a study of blood T cell repertoires in COVID-19. Across the study: Samples of COVID-19 (acute and convalescent) were obtained from the United States, Italy and Spain.

This CDR3 is built from 17 residues. Trimming took 2 bases from V and 0 from J, leaving 15 bases between them. Assay used: immunoSEQ multiplex PCR; TCRdb lists only in-frame clones, some missing. The sample records 100,000 or so clones, around 90% being singletons. The receptor comes from a woman in her 50s in a cohort sampled during active COVID-19. The genes are TRBV5-3 and TRBJ1-3, with a weak D call TRBD1 (6 bases). TRBV5-3 carries the ORF label, with uncertain function. Sequenced: peripheral blood. In DNA form, the CDR3 reads TGTGCCAGAAGCTTAGGGGTCCGGGACAACTCTGGAAACACCATATATTTT. It is translated as CARSLGVRDNSGNTIYF.